The T cell receptor beta chain described here comes from a study of blood T cell repertoires in COVID-19. V lost 4 bases and J 1 base, leaving 14 bases between the germline ends. The germline CDR1 and CDR2 sequences are SGHKS and YYEKEE (reference sequence). The CDR3 consists of 15 residues. This table comes from immunoSEQ multiplex PCR, and its TCRdb copy is limited to in-frame clones, with some not included. The data hold approximately 120,000 clones, with over 75% observed a single time. Sequenced sample: peripheral blood. The receptor was derived from a woman older than 75 with acute or convalescent COVID-19. The V call is TRBV5-5, the J call TRBJ2-5, with a possible D match to TRBD1 (6 bases). In DNA, the CDR3 is TGTGCCAGCAGCCGAACCGGACAGCCCCAAGAGACCCAGTACTTC. Protein product: CASSRTGQPQETQYF.